This entry lists 10 T cell receptor beta chains sequenced from one sample in a study of CD8 T cells in ankylosing spondylitis (dated by TCRdb to the late 2010s). The method behind the library was 5' RACE. The instrument given in TCRdb is Illumina HiSeq 2500. TCRdb reprocessing: public reads trimmed at Q25 with fastp, clones called with MiXCR, in-frame beta chains kept. Identical CDR3 protein sequences are pooled into one entry, listed with their most common genes and DNA. The sample includes 150,000 to 200,000 distinct CDR3 sequences, with 11% observed a single time. 29% of the sample is in the top ten clones. Sequencing was carried out using blood, either unsorted or a sorted T cell fraction (not recorded which). These receptors were obtained from a male donor with ankylosing spondylitis or in good health (not recorded which).

This clonotype was observed a few times. One junction end does not reproduce the germline sequence, and a read error may be involved. CDR3 sequence (DNA): TGTACCAGCAGCTTAGGCCCCGGGGCTTTCTTT. Its translation is CTSSLGPGAFF. The V and J genes are TRBV7-9 and TRBJ1-1; D unresolved. The CDR3 totals 11 residues. Germline assignment: CDR1 SEHNR and CDR2 FQNEAQ (reference sequence).

Only a few counts were recorded for this clonotype. The CDR3 loop is CASSPPSVGTDTQYF. CDR3 coding DNA: TGTGCCAGCTCACCACCAAGCGTGGGCACAGATACGCAGTATTTT. This chain links TRBV18 with TRBJ2-3; D is ambiguous. The CDR3 has 15 residues. Germline CDR1 reads KGHSH; CDR2 reads LQKENI. V was shortened by 0 bases and J by 1 base, with 8 bases between the two germline ends.

This clonotype was recorded many times. J is TRBJ1-2 and V is TRBV2, with D tentatively TRBD1 (6 bases). The CDR3 is made up of 16 amino acids. Per germline, CDR1 SNHLY and CDR2 FYNNEI. With 2 bases removed from V and 4 bases from J, the gap between germline ends came to 17 bases. The CDR3 sequence is CASSERGSRSSYGYTF. The DNA of the CDR3 is TGTGCCAGCAGTGAAAGGGGGTCCCGATCGAGCTATGGCTACACCTTC.

The V and J genes are TRBV12-3 or TRBV12-4 and TRBJ2-2, with D perhaps matching TRBD1 (5 bases). The CDR3 consists of 12 residues. Trimming cost V 3 bases and J 8 bases, with 7 bases left between them. Here the CDR3 DNA reads TGTGCCAGCAGTTTCAGGGTGGGGGAGCTGTTTTTT. It specifies CASSFRVGELFF.

This clonotype has ten or more counts. V usage is TRBV20-1 and J usage is TRBJ2-1, with TRBD1 matching 9 bases. Germline assignment: CDR1 DFQATT and CDR2 SNEGSKA (reference sequence). The CDR3 totals 16 residues. V gave up 5 bases and J gave up 5 bases; unmatched junction bases: 13. The CDR3 spells CSAPGLRTGANNEQFF. The CDR3 region has the DNA TGCAGTGCTCCAGGCTTAAGGACAGGGGCTAACAATGAGCAGTTCTTC.

This clonotype has ten or more counts. V and J are TRBV2 and TRBJ2-1; TRBD1 agrees at 9 bases. Trimming at V came to 4 bases and at J to 8 bases, leaving 9 bases not matched to a gene. There are 15 residues in the CDR3. Germline assignment: CDR1 SNHLY and CDR2 FYNNEI. The CDR3 is CASSAGTGFRDEQFF. CDR3 bases: TGTGCCAGCAGTGCCGGGACAGGGTTTAGGGATGAGCAGTTCTTC.

For this clonotype: Its ends do not fully match the called genes, so a read error is possible. This chain links TRBV12-3 or TRBV12-4 with TRBJ2-3, with TRBD2 matching 9 bases. The CDR3 is made up of 15 amino acids. CDR3 nucleotides: TGTGCCAGCAGTTACTCGACCGGGACTAGCAGTACTCCGTCTTTT. Encoded protein: CASSYSTGTSSTPSF.

This clonotype appeared a few times. The chain combines TRBV27 with TRBJ1-6; 7 bases line up with TRBD1. V lost 1 base, J lost 5 bases, and 11 bases stayed unmatched. Looked up from germline, CDR1 is MNHEY and CDR2 is SMNVEV (reference sequence). The CDR3 extends over 18 amino acids. The CDR3: CASSLLVGTGDHNSPLHF. CDR3 sequence (DNA): TGTGCCAGCAGTTTATTGGTGGGAACAGGGGACCATAATTCACCCCTCCACTTT.

This clonotype appeared many times. This sequence joins TRBV27 and TRBJ2-1; 16 bases map to TRBD2. V trimming: 1 base; J trimming: 6 bases; junction bases outside the gene matches: 3. The CDR3 has 17 amino acids. Per germline, CDR1 MNHEY and CDR2 SMNVEV (reference sequence). DNA of the CDR3: TGTGCCAGCAGTTTATTCGGGACTAGCGGGAGGGCCAATGAGCAGTTCTTC. Translating it yields CASSLFGTSGRANEQFF.

This clonotype was seen many times. CDR3 residues: CASSDTSGRSTDTQYF. The CDR3 DNA follows: TGCGCCAGCAGCGACACTAGCGGGAGGTCCACAGATACGCAGTATTTT. The rearrangement uses TRBV5-1 and TRBJ2-3; TRBD2 matches at 12 bases. Germline CDR1 and CDR2: SGHRS and YFSETQ. CDR3 size: 16 residues. V dropped 4 bases and J dropped 2; count of bases not matched to a gene: 5.